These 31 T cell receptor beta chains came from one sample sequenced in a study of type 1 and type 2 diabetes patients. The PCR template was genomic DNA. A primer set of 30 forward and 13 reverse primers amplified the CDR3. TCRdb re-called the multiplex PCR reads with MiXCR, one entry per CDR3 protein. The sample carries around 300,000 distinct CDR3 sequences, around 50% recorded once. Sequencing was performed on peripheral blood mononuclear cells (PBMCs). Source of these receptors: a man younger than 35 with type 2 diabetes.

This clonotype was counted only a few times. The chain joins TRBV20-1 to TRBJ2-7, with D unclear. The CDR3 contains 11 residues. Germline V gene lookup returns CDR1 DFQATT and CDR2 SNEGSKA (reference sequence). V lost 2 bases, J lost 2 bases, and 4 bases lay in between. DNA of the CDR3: TGCAGTGCTAGATCGGCCTACGAGCAGTACTTC. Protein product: CSARSAYEQYF.

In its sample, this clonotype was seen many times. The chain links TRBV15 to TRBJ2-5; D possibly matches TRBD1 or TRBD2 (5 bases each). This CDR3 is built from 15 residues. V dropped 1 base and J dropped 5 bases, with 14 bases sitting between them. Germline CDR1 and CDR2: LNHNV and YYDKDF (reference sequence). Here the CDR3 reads CATSRGGGQSETQYF. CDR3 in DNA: TGTGCCACCAGCAGAGGCGGAGGACAATCGGAGACCCAGTACTTC.

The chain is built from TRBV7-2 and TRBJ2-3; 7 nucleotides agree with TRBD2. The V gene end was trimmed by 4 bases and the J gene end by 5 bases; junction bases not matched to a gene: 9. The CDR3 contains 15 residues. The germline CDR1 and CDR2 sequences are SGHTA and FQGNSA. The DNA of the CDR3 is TGTGCCAGCAGCTGGTCGGGGGGATCGGGAGATACGCAGTATTTT. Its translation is CASSWSGGSGDTQYF.

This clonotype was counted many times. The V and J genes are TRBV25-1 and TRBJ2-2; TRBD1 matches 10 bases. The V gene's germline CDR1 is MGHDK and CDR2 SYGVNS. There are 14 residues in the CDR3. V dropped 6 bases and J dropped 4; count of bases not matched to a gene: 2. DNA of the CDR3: TGTGCCAGCAGAGGGACAGGGGTCACCGGGGAGCTGTTTTTT. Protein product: CASRGTGVTGELFF.

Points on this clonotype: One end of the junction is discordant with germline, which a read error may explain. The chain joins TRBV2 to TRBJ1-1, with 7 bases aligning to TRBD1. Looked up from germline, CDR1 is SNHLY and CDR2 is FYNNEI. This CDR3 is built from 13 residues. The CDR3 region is CSRNLTGDTEAFF. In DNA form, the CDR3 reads TGTTCCAGGAACCTCACAGGGGACACTGAAGCTTTCTTT.

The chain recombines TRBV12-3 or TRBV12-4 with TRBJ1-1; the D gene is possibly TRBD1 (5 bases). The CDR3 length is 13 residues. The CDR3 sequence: CASVLRDYTEAFF. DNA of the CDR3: TGTGCTAGCGTCCTACGGGACTACACTGAAGCTTTCTTT.

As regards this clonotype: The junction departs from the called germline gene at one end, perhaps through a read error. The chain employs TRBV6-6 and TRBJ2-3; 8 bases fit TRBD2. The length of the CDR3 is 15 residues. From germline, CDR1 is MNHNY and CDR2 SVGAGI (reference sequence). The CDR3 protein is CAISVAGGRTDTQYF. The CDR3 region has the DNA TGTGCCATCAGTGTAGCGGGCGGGAGGACAGATACGCAGTATTTT.

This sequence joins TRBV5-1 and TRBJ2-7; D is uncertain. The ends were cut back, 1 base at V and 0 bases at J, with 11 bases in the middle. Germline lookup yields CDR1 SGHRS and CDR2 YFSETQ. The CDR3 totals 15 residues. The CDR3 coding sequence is TGCGCCAGCAGCTTGTTTCCAGCCGTCTCCTACGAGCAGTACTTC. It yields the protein CASSLFPAVSYEQYF.

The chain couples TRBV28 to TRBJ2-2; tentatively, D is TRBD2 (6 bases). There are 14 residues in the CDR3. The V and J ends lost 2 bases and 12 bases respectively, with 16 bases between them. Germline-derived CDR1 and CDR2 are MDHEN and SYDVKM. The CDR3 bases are TGTGCCAGCAGTTTACGTCGGGACTCCCGAAAGCTGTTTTTT. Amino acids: CASSLRRDSRKLFF.

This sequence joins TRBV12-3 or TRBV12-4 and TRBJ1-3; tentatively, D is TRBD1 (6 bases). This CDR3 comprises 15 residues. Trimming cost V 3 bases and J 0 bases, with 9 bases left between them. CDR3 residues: CASSFLTGSGNTIYF. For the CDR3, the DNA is TGTGCCAGCAGTTTTCTGACAGGCTCTGGAAACACCATATATTTT.

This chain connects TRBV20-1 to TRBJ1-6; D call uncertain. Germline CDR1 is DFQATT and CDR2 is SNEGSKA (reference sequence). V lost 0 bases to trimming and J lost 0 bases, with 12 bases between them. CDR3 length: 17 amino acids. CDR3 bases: TGCAGTGCTAGAGATCCACGGAGAAGCTCCTATAATTCACCCCTCCACTTT. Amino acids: CSARDPRRSSYNSPLHF.

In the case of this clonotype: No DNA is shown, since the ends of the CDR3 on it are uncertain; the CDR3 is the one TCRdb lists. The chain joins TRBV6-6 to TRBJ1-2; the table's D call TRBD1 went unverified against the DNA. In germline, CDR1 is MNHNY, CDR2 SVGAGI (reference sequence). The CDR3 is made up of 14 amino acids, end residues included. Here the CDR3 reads CASWGTGNNYGYNF.

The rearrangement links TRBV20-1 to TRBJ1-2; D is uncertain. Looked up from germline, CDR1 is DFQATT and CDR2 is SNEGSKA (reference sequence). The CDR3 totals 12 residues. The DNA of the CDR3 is TGCAGCTCGTTCGACCCTAACTATGGCTACACCTTC. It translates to CSSFDPNYGYTF.

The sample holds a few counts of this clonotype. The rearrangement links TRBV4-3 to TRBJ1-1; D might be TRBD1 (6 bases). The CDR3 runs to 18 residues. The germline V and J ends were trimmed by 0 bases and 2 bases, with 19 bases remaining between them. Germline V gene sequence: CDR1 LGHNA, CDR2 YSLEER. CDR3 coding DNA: TGCGCCAGCAGCCAAGAAATTATTGGGGGGACACCAAACACTGAAGCTTTCTTT. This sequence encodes CASSQEIIGGTPNTEAFF.

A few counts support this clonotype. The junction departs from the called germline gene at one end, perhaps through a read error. The CDR3 sequence is CASSLPGGNSPLHF. The CDR3 coding sequence is TGTGCCAGTAGTCTTCCAGGGGGGAATTCACCCCTCCACTTT. The V and J genes are TRBV5-1 and TRBJ1-6; TRBD1 matches 7 bases. This CDR3 spans 14 amino acids. CDR1 is SGHRS and CDR2 is YFSETQ in the germline V gene.

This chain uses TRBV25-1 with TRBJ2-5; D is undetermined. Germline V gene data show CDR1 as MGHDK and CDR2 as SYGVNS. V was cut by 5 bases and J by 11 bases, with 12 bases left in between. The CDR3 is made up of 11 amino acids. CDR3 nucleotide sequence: TGTGCCAGCAGTTTAAGAAGGGTACAGTACTTC. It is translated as CASSLRRVQYF.

CDR3 sequence (DNA): TGTGCCAGCAGCTTCACGCCGGGACTAGCGGGTGATGACAATGAGCAGTTCTTC. The encoded protein is CASSFTPGLAGDDNEQFF. The chain is built from TRBV7-3 and TRBJ2-1, with 12 bases lining up with TRBD2. Germline V gives CDR1 SGHTA, CDR2 FQGTGA. This CDR3 is built from 18 residues. With V trimmed by 3 bases and J by 5 bases, 11 bases remained unmatched. The full variable domain, in which reference TRBV7-3 and TRBJ2-1 provide the parts outside the CDR3, is GAGVSQTPSNKVTEKGKYVELRCDPISGHTALYWYRQSLGQGPEFLIYFQGTGAADDSGLPNDRFFAVRPEGSVSTLKIQRTERGDSAVYLCASSFTPGLAGDDNEQFFGPGTRLTVL.

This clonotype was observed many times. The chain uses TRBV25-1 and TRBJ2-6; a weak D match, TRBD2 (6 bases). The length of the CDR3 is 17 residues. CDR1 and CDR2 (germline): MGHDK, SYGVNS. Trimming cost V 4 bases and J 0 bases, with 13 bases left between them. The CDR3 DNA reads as TGTGCCAGCAGTGTGTTAGCGGAAAGCTCTGGGGCCAACGTCCTGACTTTC. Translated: CASSVLAESSGANVLTF.

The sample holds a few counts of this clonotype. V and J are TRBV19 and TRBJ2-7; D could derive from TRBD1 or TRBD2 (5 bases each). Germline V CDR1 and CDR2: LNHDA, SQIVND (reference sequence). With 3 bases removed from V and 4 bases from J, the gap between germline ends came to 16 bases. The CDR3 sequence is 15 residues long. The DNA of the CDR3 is TGTGCCAGTAGTATGCGGCAGGGACCCTCATACGAGCAGTACTTC. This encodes CASSMRQGPSYEQYF.

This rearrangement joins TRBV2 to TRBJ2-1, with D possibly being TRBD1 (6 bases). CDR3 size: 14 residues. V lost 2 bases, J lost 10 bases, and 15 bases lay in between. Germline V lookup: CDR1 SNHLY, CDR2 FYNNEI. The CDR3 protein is CASSEMTQGLEQFF. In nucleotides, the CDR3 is TGTGCCAGCAGTGAAATGACCCAGGGGTTGGAGCAGTTCTTC. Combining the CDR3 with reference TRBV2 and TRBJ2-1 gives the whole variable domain EPEVTQTPSHQVTQMGQEVILRCVPISNHLYFYWYRQILGQKVEFLVSFYNNEISEKSEIFDDQFSVERPDGSNFTLKIRSTKLEDSAMYFCASSEMTQGLEQFFGPGTRLTVL.

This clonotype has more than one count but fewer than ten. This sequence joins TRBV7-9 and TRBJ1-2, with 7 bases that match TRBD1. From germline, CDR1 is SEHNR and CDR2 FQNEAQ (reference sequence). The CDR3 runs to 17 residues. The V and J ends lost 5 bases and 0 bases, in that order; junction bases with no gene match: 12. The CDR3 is CASSPNRGAVANYGYTF. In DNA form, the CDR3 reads TGTGCCAGCAGCCCAAACAGGGGTGCCGTTGCTAACTATGGCTACACCTTC.

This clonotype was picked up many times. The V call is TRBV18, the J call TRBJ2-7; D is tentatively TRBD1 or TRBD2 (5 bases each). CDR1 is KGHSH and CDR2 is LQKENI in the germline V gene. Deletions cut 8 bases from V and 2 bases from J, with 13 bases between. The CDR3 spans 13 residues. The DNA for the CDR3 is TGTGCCAGCAGTCCAGGGACGACCTACGAGCAGTACTTC. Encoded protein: CASSPGTTYEQYF.

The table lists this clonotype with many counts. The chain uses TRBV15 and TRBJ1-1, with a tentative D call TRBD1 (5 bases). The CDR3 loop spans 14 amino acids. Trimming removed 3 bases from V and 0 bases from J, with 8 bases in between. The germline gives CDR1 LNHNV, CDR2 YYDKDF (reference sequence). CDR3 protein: CATSSGAVNTEAFF. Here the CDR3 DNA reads TGTGCCACCAGCAGCGGGGCCGTGAACACTGAAGCTTTCTTT.

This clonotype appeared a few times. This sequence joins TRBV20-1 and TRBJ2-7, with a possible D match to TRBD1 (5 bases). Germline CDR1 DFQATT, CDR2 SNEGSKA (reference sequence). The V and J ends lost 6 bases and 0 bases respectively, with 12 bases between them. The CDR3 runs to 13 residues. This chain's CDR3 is CSALPGPSYEQYF. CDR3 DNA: TGCAGTGCCCTACCAGGGCCCTCCTACGAGCAGTACTTC.

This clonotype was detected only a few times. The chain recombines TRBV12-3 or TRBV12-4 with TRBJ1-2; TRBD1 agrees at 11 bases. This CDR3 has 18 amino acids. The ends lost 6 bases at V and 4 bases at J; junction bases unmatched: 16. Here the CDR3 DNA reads TGTGCCAGCAGCCGAGCCCTAGGGGACAGGGGGGCAATCTATGGCTACACCTTC. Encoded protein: CASSRALGDRGAIYGYTF.

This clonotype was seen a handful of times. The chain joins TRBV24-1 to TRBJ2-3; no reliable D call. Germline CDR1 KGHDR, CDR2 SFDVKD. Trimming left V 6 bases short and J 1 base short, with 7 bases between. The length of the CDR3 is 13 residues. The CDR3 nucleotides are TGTGCCACCAGTTGGAGAGGCACAGATACGCAGTATTTT. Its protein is CATSWRGTDTQYF.

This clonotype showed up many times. The DNA of the CDR3 is TGTGCCACCAGCAGAGATGGCATCGGACCCCTCCACTTT. This translates into CATSRDGIGPLHF. This chain links TRBV15 with TRBJ1-6; no definite D call. The CDR3 is made up of 13 amino acids. CDR1 and CDR2 (germline): LNHNV, YYDKDF (reference sequence). With 0 bases removed from V and 12 bases from J, the gap between germline ends came to 9 bases.

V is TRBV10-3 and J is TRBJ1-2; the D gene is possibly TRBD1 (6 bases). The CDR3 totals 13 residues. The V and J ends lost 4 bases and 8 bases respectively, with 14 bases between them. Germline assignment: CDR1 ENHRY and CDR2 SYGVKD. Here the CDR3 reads CAISALGAQGYTF. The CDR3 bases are TGTGCCATCAGTGCTCTGGGGGCCCAGGGCTACACCTTC.

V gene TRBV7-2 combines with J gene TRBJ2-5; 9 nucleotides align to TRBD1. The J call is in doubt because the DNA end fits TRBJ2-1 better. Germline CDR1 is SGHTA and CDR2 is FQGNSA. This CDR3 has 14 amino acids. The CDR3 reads CASSWGQGRNEQFF. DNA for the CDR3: TGTGCCAGCAGTTGGGGACAGGGACGCAATGAGCAGTTCTTC.

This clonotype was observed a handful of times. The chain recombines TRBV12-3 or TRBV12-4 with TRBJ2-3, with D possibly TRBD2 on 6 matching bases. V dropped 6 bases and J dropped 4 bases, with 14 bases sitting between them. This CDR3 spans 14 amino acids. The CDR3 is CASRPGGVPDTQYF. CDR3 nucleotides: TGTGCCAGCAGACCCGGCGGGGTCCCAGATACGCAGTATTTT.

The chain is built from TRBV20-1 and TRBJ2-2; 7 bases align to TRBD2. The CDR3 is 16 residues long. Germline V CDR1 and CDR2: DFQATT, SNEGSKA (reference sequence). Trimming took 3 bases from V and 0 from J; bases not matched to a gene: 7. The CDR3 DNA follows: TGCAGTGCTAGGAGGGCTAGCGGTACGAACACCGGGGAGCTGTTTTTT. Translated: CSARRASGTNTGELFF.